The clone carrying this TCR beta chain showed up many times. The antigen remains undetermined. Noted time point: newly diagnosed GD, antithyroid drugs for less than 3 months. PBMCs were the source of the RNA used for TCR sequencing. Both iRepertoire HTBI primers and Arm-PCR of CDR3 regions were used to build the TCR beta libraries. TCRdb analysed the multiplex PCR reads with MiXCR anew, one entry per CDR3 protein. The table shows 200,000 to 250,000 distinct CDR3 sequences, with roughly 18% occurring only once. This sample is drawn from a study of regulatory T cells in long-lasting Graves disease. Overall study context: Patients with new Graves' disease had used antithyroid drugs below 3 months. General study results and limits: Results may be inaccurate due to the small sample size. Gene preferences differed: TRBV28, TRBJ1-2, TRBJ2-5 in persistent cases.

This CDR3 comprises 14 residues. V was clipped by 2 bases and J by 3 bases; unmatched bases: 6. Germline CDR1 reads DFQATT; CDR2 reads SNEGSKA (reference sequence). Sequenced material: peripheral blood mononuclear cells (PBMCs), taken at new diagnosis, from a patient treated with antithyroid drugs. The TCR comes from a female donor with Graves disease. The rearrangement uses TRBV20-1 and TRBJ2-5, with 7 bases fitting TRBD1. CDR3 nucleotide sequence: TGCAGTGCTAGATTGGGGACAGCGAAAGAGACCCAGTACTTC. Protein sequence: CSARLGTAKETQYF.